Listed below are T cell receptor beta chains from one sample, sequenced in a study of cytomegalovirus exposure and HLA in healthy donors. Assay used: immunoSEQ multiplex PCR; TCRdb lists only in-frame clones, some missing. Of 140,000 or so clones detected, about 82% appear once; the ten largest clones hold about 3.4%. The sequencing sample was made of PBMCs. These receptors were collected from a male donor in good health and CMV-seronegative. Each CDR3 is given with its conserved first and last residue. The D gene is left open where the match is weak. Clone size is shown for a subset of rows, as once, few, many or a class of expanded clone.

size: NA; J: TRBJ2-3; D: TRBD2; V: TRBV5-6; DNA: TGTGCCAGCAGCTTGGCACCCGGGGGGGGACTACTCACAGATACGCAGTATTTT; CDR3: CASSLAPGGGLLTDTQYF
size: few; J: TRBJ1-3; D: NA; V: TRBV6-6; DNA: TGTGCCAGCAGTTACCAGGTCTCTGGAAACACCATATATTTT; CDR3: CASSYQVSGNTIYF
size: once; J: TRBJ2-5; D: TRBD2; V: TRBV7-9; DNA: TGTGCCAGCAGCCCTGGACTAGCTCAGTACCAAGAGACCCAGTACTTC; CDR3: CASSPGLAQYQETQYF
size: NA; J: TRBJ2-7; D: NA; V: TRBV15; DNA: TGTGCCACCAGCAGGGCTGGTACCTACGAGCAGTACTTC; CDR3: CATSRAGTYEQYF
size: NA; J: TRBJ2-1; D: TRBD2; V: TRBV7-6; DNA: TGTGCCAGCAGCTTAAGGGGGACTAGCGGGAGGGATATCGATGAGCAGTTCTTC; CDR3: CASSLRGTSGRDIDEQFF
size: NA; J: TRBJ1-1; D: NA; V: TRBV6-1; DNA: TGTGCCAGCAGCTCTAAAACTATTAACAGGGACCAAGCTTTCTTT; CDR3: CASSSKTINRDQAFF
size: few; J: TRBJ1-1; D: NA; V: TRBV4-1; DNA: TGCGCCAGCAGCCAAGCGTTCACGGTGAACACTGAAGCTTTCTTT; CDR3: CASSQAFTVNTEAFF
size: NA; J: TRBJ1-1; D: NA; V: TRBV6-5; DNA: TGTGCCAGCAGCCGGAGAATGGAAACTAACACTGAAGCTTTCTTT; CDR3: CASSRRMETNTEAFF
size: NA; J: TRBJ1-1; D: NA; V: TRBV5-5; DNA: TGTGCCAGCAGCTTGGGGCGGGGACTCACTGAAGCTTTCTTT; CDR3: CASSLGRGLTEAFF
size: NA; J: TRBJ2-5; D: TRBD2; V: TRBV7-2; DNA: TGTGCCAGCAGCTTAGTGGCGGGGGGTTCCGGAGAGACCCAGTACTTC; CDR3: CASSLVAGGSGETQYF
size: NA; J: TRBJ2-7; D: NA; V: TRBV6-5; DNA: TGTGCCAGCAGTTACGGGGACACGAACTACGAGCAGTACTTC; CDR3: CASSYGDTNYEQYF
size: NA; J: TRBJ1-2; D: TRBD1; V: TRBV27; DNA: TGTGCCAGCAGTTTACTAGGGGGCCATGGCTACACCTTC; CDR3: CASSLLGGHGYTF
size: NA; J: TRBJ1-2; D: NA; V: TRBV2; DNA: TGTGCCAGCAGTGGGACATACGACTATGGCTACACCTTC; CDR3: CASSGTYDYGYTF
size: NA; J: TRBJ1-1; D: NA; V: TRBV9; DNA: TGTGCCAGCAGGCGGGGGGATAACACTGAAGCTTTCTTT; CDR3: CASRRGDNTEAFF
size: NA; J: TRBJ1-2; D: TRBD1; V: TRBV25-1; DNA: TGTGCCAGCAGTGAATGGACCGGGACAGGGGGCCCTTTGAGGGGCTACACCTTC; CDR3: CASSEWTGTGGPLRGYTF
size: NA; J: TRBJ1-1; D: NA; V: TRBV2; DNA: TGTGCCAGCAGTGTAGGGGGAGGGACTGAAGCTTTCTTT; CDR3: CASSVGGGTEAFF
size: NA; J: TRBJ1-5; D: NA; V: TRBV21-1; DNA: TGTGCCAGCAGCAAAGTCAGCAGGGAGGGCAATCAGCCCCAGCATTTT; CDR3: CASSKVSREGNQPQHF
size: NA; J: TRBJ1-2; D: TRBD1; V: TRBV9; DNA: TGTGCCAGCAGCGCCAACAGGGGAGAATATGGCTACACCTTC; CDR3: CASSANRGEYGYTF
size: once; J: TRBJ1-4; D: NA; V: TRBV10-3; DNA: TGTGCCATCAGTAAGGCAGGGGCTGCAACTAATGAAAAACTGTTTTTT; CDR3: CAISKAGAATNEKLFF
size: NA; J: TRBJ1-4; D: NA; V: TRBV30; DNA: TGTGCCTGGGCGGCCTCCAGCCGCGAAAAACTGTTTTTT; CDR3: CAWAASSREKLFF
size: NA; J: TRBJ2-1; D: TRBD2; V: TRBV5-1; DNA: TGCGCCAGCAGGTTGGAGACTAGCGGGGCCAATGAGCAGTTCTTC; CDR3: CASRLETSGANEQFF
size: NA; J: TRBJ2-1; D: TRBD2; V: TRBV7-9; DNA: TGTGCCAGCAGCTTAGTAGCTCTAGGACTAGCGGACGCTAATGAGCAGTTCTTC; CDR3: CASSLVALGLADANEQFF
size: NA; J: TRBJ2-7; D: NA; V: TRBV7-8; DNA: TGTGCCAGCAGCATCAGCGGACGCTACGAGCAGTACTTC; CDR3: CASSISGRYEQYF
size: NA; J: TRBJ1-6; D: NA; V: TRBV4-1; DNA: TGCGCCAGCAGCCAAGAGTCCAGGGGTAATAATTCACCCCTCCACTTT; CDR3: CASSQESRGNNSPLHF
size: NA; J: TRBJ2-1; D: NA; V: TRBV5-4; DNA: TGTGCCAGCAGCCGTGGGAGTCAGGGGAGCCTTACTACCAATGAGCAGTTCTTC; CDR3: CASSRGSQGSLTTNEQFF
size: NA; J: TRBJ2-2; D: TRBD2; V: TRBV4-1; DNA: TGCGCCAGCAGCCAAGTAGCGGGGGGGCCCGGGGAGCTGTTTTTT; CDR3: CASSQVAGGPGELFF
size: NA; J: TRBJ2-7; D: NA; V: TRBV25-1; DNA: TGTGCCAGCAGTGCCCCGCCCGGCGAGCAGTACTTC; CDR3: CASSAPPGEQYF
size: NA; J: TRBJ1-6; D: NA; V: TRBV5-6; DNA: TGTGCCAGCAGCCTAAGGGGCGCGTATGGTTCACCCCTCCACTTT; CDR3: CASSLRGAYGSPLHF
size: NA; J: TRBJ2-1; D: TRBD2; V: TRBV7-2; DNA: TGTGCCAGCAGCTTACCGACTAGCGGGAGGGCCATCTCCTACAATGAGCAGTTCTTC; CDR3: CASSLPTSGRAISYNEQFF
size: NA; J: TRBJ2-6; D: TRBD1; V: TRBV18; DNA: TGTGCCAGCTCACAGGCAGGGGGCGCTACTGGGGCCAACGTCCTGACTTTC; CDR3: CASSQAGGATGANVLTF
size: NA; J: TRBJ2-3; D: TRBD1; V: TRBV30; DNA: TGTGCCTGGGATGACGACAGGGGTGCCACAGATACGCAGTATTTT; CDR3: CAWDDDRGATDTQYF
size: NA; J: TRBJ2-2; D: NA; V: TRBV10-3; DNA: TGTGCCATGGGAGGCCAGAACACCGGGGAGCTGTTTTTT; CDR3: CAMGGQNTGELFF
size: NA; J: TRBJ2-7; D: NA; V: TRBV6-1; DNA: TGTGCCAGCAGTCTCCGGGACATCTCCTACGAGCAGTACTTC; CDR3: CASSLRDISYEQYF
size: NA; J: TRBJ2-5; D: NA; V: TRBV2; DNA: TGTGCCAGTCAGGGTTACGAGACCCAGTACTTC; CDR3: CASQGYETQYF
size: NA; J: TRBJ2-4; D: NA; V: TRBV19; DNA: TGTGCCAGTAGTATACCGCGGGAACTAGCCAAAAACATTCAGTACTTC; CDR3: CASSIPRELAKNIQYF
size: NA; J: TRBJ2-1; D: NA; V: TRBV9; DNA: TGTGCCAGCAGCTCCCACCAGGGTTACAATGAGCAGTTCTTC; CDR3: CASSSHQGYNEQFF
size: NA; J: TRBJ2-5; D: NA; V: TRBV6-5; DNA: TGTGCCAGCAGTTGGAGGAGCCTCCAAGAGACCCAGTACTTC; CDR3: CASSWRSLQETQYF
size: NA; J: TRBJ2-4; D: NA; V: TRBV6-1; DNA: TGTGCCAGCAGTGAAGATCGGACAGACGGGGACATTCAGTACTTC; CDR3: CASSEDRTDGDIQYF
size: few; J: TRBJ2-3; D: NA; V: TRBV29-1; DNA: TGCAGCGCCTCCGTGGGGGCGGCAGATACGCAGTATTTT; CDR3: CSASVGAADTQYF
size: NA; J: TRBJ1-3; D: TRBD1; V: TRBV9; DNA: TGTGCCAGCAGCGTATATGGGGACAGGGGGCTTAGCTCTGGAAACACCATATATTTT; CDR3: CASSVYGDRGLSSGNTIYF
size: NA; J: TRBJ1-2; D: NA; V: TRBV28; DNA: TGTGCCAGCAGTTTAAACCCAGTATATGGCTACACCTTC; CDR3: CASSLNPVYGYTF
size: once; J: TRBJ1-2; D: TRBD1; V: TRBV7-2; DNA: TGTGCCAGCAGCTTACAGGGGGCTACGGGCGGCTACACCTTC; CDR3: CASSLQGATGGYTF
size: once; J: TRBJ2-1; D: TRBD2; V: TRBV19; DNA: TGTGCCAGTAGTATACTAGCGGCGTCCCCAGAGCAGTTCTTC; CDR3: CASSILAASPEQFF
size: medium-sized; J: TRBJ2-1; D: TRBD1; V: TRBV6-4; DNA: TGTGCCAGCAGTGAGTCCGGGACAGGGGCTATGGATGAGCAGTTCTTC; CDR3: CASSESGTGAMDEQFF
size: NA; J: TRBJ1-1; D: TRBD1; V: TRBV9; DNA: TGTGCCAGCAGCCCCGGACAGGGGTACGGAGCTTTCTTT; CDR3: CASSPGQGYGAFF
size: once; J: TRBJ2-7; D: TRBD2; V: TRBV13; DNA: TGTGCCAGCAACTCTCGTGGCGGGGGTAACAACGAGCAGTACTTC; CDR3: CASNSRGGGNNEQYF
size: NA; J: TRBJ2-4; D: NA; V: TRBV5-4; DNA: TGTGCCAGCACCCGCTGGGGGGAGATGATGAACATTCAGTACTTC; CDR3: CASTRWGEMMNIQYF
size: once; J: TRBJ2-7; D: NA; V: TRBV23-1; DNA: TGCGCCAGCAGTCAATTTCGGACAGCCTCCTACGAGCAGTACTTC; CDR3: CASSQFRTASYEQYF
size: NA; J: TRBJ2-1; D: NA; V: TRBV7-8; DNA: TGTGCCAGCAGCTTCTATAATGAGCAGTTCTTC; CDR3: CASSFYNEQFF
size: NA; J: TRBJ2-1; D: NA; V: TRBV4-3; DNA: TGCGCCAGCAGCCAAGATTGGGGGCAGGTGGCCTACAATGAGCAGTTCTTC; CDR3: CASSQDWGQVAYNEQFF
size: few; J: TRBJ2-5; D: NA; V: TRBV28; DNA: TGTGCCAGCAGTTTTTTAGGGAGTGAGCAGAAAGAGACCCAGTACTTC; CDR3: CASSFLGSEQKETQYF
size: NA; J: TRBJ1-1; D: NA; V: TRBV4-1; DNA: TGCGCCAGCAGCCAGGGGCCCCAGGGGTCCACTGAAGCTTTCTTT; CDR3: CASSQGPQGSTEAFF
size: NA; J: TRBJ1-4; D: TRBD1; V: TRBV9; DNA: TGTGCCAGCAGCGCGACAGGGGCTCGGGAAAAACTGTTTTTT; CDR3: CASSATGAREKLFF
size: NA; J: TRBJ2-1; D: TRBD1; V: TRBV19; DNA: TGTGCCAGTAGTATCGGGACAGGGGAGGGCGATGAGCAGTTCTTC; CDR3: CASSIGTGEGDEQFF
size: NA; J: TRBJ1-2; D: NA; V: TRBV6-5; DNA: TGTGCCAGCAGTTCCCTGACAGAAGGCTACACCTTC; CDR3: CASSSLTEGYTF
size: NA; J: TRBJ1-1; D: TRBD1; V: TRBV6-5; DNA: TGTGCCAGCAGTACTACACAGGGGGGGTCGGCTGAAGCTTTCTTT; CDR3: CASSTTQGGSAEAFF